This entry lists 15 T cell receptor beta chains sequenced from one sample in a study of T cells in tumors after PD-1 blockade. Only in-frame clones appear in the TCRdb table, and some are missing; sequencing was by immunoSEQ multiplex PCR. The sample has roughly 13,000 clones; roughly two thirds are singletons. The sequences come from tumor tissue, collected after anti-PD-1 treatment. The receptor set was obtained from a human donor with cutaneous squamous cell carcinoma.

This chain joins TRBV7-6 and TRBJ2-2, with 10 positions matching TRBD1. The CDR3 runs to 16 residues. Germline loops: CDR1 SGHVS, CDR2 FNYEAQ. V lost 5 bases, J lost 6 bases, and 9 bases stayed unmatched. The CDR3 loop reads CASSGRDRGHPGELFF. The CDR3 DNA reads TGTGCCAGCAGCGGCCGGGACAGGGGTCACCCCGGGGAGCTGTTTTTT.

This clone has just a few counts. The chain uses TRBV5-1 and TRBJ2-7; D is perhaps TRBD1 or TRBD2 (5 bases each). Germline CDR1 is SGHRS and CDR2 is YFSETQ. With 4 bases removed from V and 5 bases from J, the gap between germline ends came to 19 bases. The CDR3 is 15 amino acids. The CDR3, as DNA: TGCGCCAGCAGCATCGGGACCCAAACGTTCCACGAGCAGTACTTC. Protein product: CASSIGTQTFHEQYF.

This clone was detected only a few times. The rearrangement joins TRBV27 to TRBJ1-2; 9 nucleotides match TRBD1. The CDR3 length is 16 residues. Germline values: CDR1 MNHEY, CDR2 SMNVEV (reference sequence). V was pared by 6 bases and J by 4 bases, with 12 bases of the junction left unmatched. CDR3 bases: TGTGCCAGCAGCGGGACAGGGATGAAAAGAATCTATGGCTACACCTTC. This sequence encodes CASSGTGMKRIYGYTF.

This clone has only one observation. V usage is TRBV14 and J usage is TRBJ2-5, with 9 nucleotides matching TRBD2. The CDR3 contains 19 residues. Germline values: CDR1 SGHDN, CDR2 FVKESK. V lost 6 bases and J lost 4; bases outside the gene matches: 21. CDR3 sequence: CASSRYEAGGLVGGETQYF. The CDR3 nucleotides read TGTGCCAGCAGTCGATACGAAGCGGGGGGCCTCGTGGGAGGAGAGACCCAGTACTTC. Based on the CDR3 plus reference TRBV14 and TRBJ2-5, the full variable domain is EAGVTQFPSHSVIEKGQTVTLRCDPISGHDNLYWYRRVMGKEIKFLLHFVKESKQDESGMPNNRFLAERTGGTYSTLKVQPAELEDSGVYFCASSRYEAGGLVGGETQYFGPGTRLLVL.

The chain couples TRBV27 to TRBJ1-1; D gene unclear. CDR1 is MNHEY and CDR2 is SMNVEV in the germline V gene (reference sequence). CDR3 size: 13 residues. V was pared by 1 base and J by 3 bases, with 6 bases between. The CDR3 is CASSLYYDTEAFF. CDR3 sequence (DNA): TGTGCCAGCAGTTTATACTACGACACTGAAGCTTTCTTT.

This chain joins TRBV6-2 or TRBV6-3 and TRBJ2-7; 11 positions match TRBD2. The length of the CDR3 is 16 residues. Losses at the gene ends were 0 bases for V and 6 bases for J; bases not matched to a gene: 7. Germline CDR1 and CDR2: MNHEY and SVGEGT. Here the CDR3 reads CASSYSLAGGRLEQYF. DNA for the CDR3: TGTGCCAGCAGTTACTCGCTAGCGGGAGGCCGGCTCGAGCAGTACTTC.

This clone was seen a handful of times. V and J are TRBV27 and TRBJ1-6; TRBD1 might be the D (5 bases). Looked up from germline, CDR1 is MNHEY and CDR2 is SMNVEV (reference sequence). Trimming shortened V by 0 bases and J by 0 bases, and 6 bases separated the two germline ends. This CDR3 contains 16 residues. The CDR3 sequence is CASSLSGVSYNSPLHF. In nucleotides, the CDR3 is TGTGCCAGCAGTTTATCGGGGGTCTCCTATAATTCACCCCTCCACTTT.

V and J are TRBV30 and TRBJ1-1; D call uncertain. The CDR3 has 18 residues. Looked up from germline, CDR1 is GTSNPN and CDR2 is SVGIG (reference sequence). The V and J ends lost 2 bases and 0 bases respectively, with 22 bases between them. Here the CDR3 reads CAWSLRTWAESLNTEAFF. The CDR3 DNA reads TGTGCCTGGAGTCTTCGGACCTGGGCGGAGAGTTTGAACACTGAAGCTTTCTTT. The full variable domain, in which reference TRBV30 and TRBJ1-1 provide the parts outside the CDR3, is SQTIHQWPATLVQPVGSPLSLECTVEGTSNPNLYWYRQAAGRGLQLLFYSVGIGQISSEVPQNLSASRPQDRQFILSSKKLLLSDSGFYLCAWSLRTWAESLNTEAFFGQGTRLTVV.

The CDR3 sequence is CASSFEGKGYNSPLHF. The CDR3 DNA sequence: TGTGCCAGCAGTTTTGAGGGCAAGGGTTATAATTCACCCCTCCACTTT. This chain links TRBV28 with TRBJ1-6; D remains unclear. Germline CDR1 reads MDHEN; CDR2 reads SYDVKM. This CDR3 region has 16 residues. V was pared by 3 bases and J by 4 bases, with 13 bases between. Combining the CDR3 with reference TRBV28 and TRBJ1-6 gives the whole variable domain DVKVTQSSRYLVKRTGEKVFLECVQDMDHENMFWYRQDPGLGLRLIYFSYDVKMKEKGDIPEGYSVSREKKERFSLILESASTNQTSMYLCASSFEGKGYNSPLHFGNGTRLTVT.

The chain is built from TRBV5-1 and TRBJ2-7; TRBD2 matches at 11 bases. The CDR3 is made up of 17 amino acids. The germline CDR1 and CDR2 sequences are SGHRS and YFSETQ. V dropped 0 bases and J dropped 0; count of bases not matched to a gene: 5. The CDR3 here is CASSLGITSGGSYEQYF. The CDR3 region has the DNA TGCGCCAGCAGCTTGGGAATCACTAGCGGGGGCTCCTACGAGCAGTACTTC.

The V and J genes are TRBV28 and TRBJ1-1, with a tentative D call TRBD1 (5 bases). Trimming took off 4 bases at V and 4 bases at J, with 7 bases between the two ends. CDR3 length: 12 residues. Germline loops: CDR1 MDHEN, CDR2 SYDVKM. The CDR3 loop is CASSSGSTEAFF. In DNA, the CDR3 is TGTGCCAGCAGTTCAGGGAGCACTGAAGCTTTCTTT.

This chain connects TRBV15 to TRBJ2-5; TRBD1 might be the D (6 bases). The CDR3 totals 15 residues. Trimming took off 0 bases at V and 5 bases at J, with 13 bases between the two ends. Germline CDR1 is LNHNV and CDR2 is YYDKDF (reference sequence). CDR3 sequence: CATSRDGQQGETQYF. Written as DNA, the CDR3 is TGTGCCACCAGCAGAGATGGTCAGCAGGGGGAGACCCAGTACTTC. The variable domain in full, with the rest retrieved from reference TRBV15 and TRBJ2-5, is DAMVIQNPRYQVTQFGKPVTLSCSQTLNHNVMYWYQQKSSQAPKLLFHYYDKDFNNEADTPDNFQSRRPNTSFCFLDIRSPGLGDTAMYLCATSRDGQQGETQYFGPGTRLLVL.

This chain links TRBV24-1 with TRBJ2-3, with D uncertain. The length of the CDR3 is 16 residues. V lost 2 bases and J 2 bases, leaving 13 bases between the germline ends. Per germline, CDR1 KGHDR and CDR2 SFDVKD. CDR3 residues: CATSDSTVAPTDTQYF. CDR3 nucleotide sequence: TGTGCCACCAGTGATTCCACGGTGGCACCCACAGATACGCAGTATTTT.

V is TRBV10-1 and J is TRBJ1-1; D call uncertain. The V end lost 2 bases, the J end lost 10 bases, and 8 bases lay between the germline ends. This CDR3 comprises 11 residues. Germline-derived CDR1 and CDR2 are WNHNN and SYGVQD (reference sequence). CDR3 nucleotides: TGCGCCAGCAGTGAGGGACGGGGAGCTTTCTTT. This translates into CASSEGRGAFF.

This clone has more than one count but fewer than ten. The chain carries TRBV14 and TRBJ1-4; D remains ambiguous. The CDR3 runs 16 residues. CDR1 is SGHDN and CDR2 is FVKESK in the germline V gene. V was pared by 3 bases and J by 4 bases, with 15 bases between. The CDR3 nucleotides read TGTGCCAGCAGCCAGCGCGCCGGGCCCTTTAATGAAAAACTGTTTTTT. It encodes CASSQRAGPFNEKLFF.